This record covers a single T cell receptor beta chain. The antigen remains unidentified. Germline values: CDR1 MGHRA, CDR2 YSYEKL. With 3 bases removed from V and 10 bases from J, the gap between germline ends came to 16 bases. The CDR3 runs to 15 residues. The sample originates from a study of T cell responses to AZD1222 COVID-19 vaccine. Points from the study as a whole: Spike was spanned by vaccine-associated CD4 TCRs, with dominance at 160-218 and 743-854.

Using immunoSEQ multiplex PCR, the repertoire was profiled, and TCRdb retains in-frame clones only, with some absent. Among around 160,000 clones listed, 75% to 95% were seen once. The starting material was peripheral blood, obtained on day 0 of MenACWY control vaccination. The rearrangement uses TRBV4-1 and TRBJ1-6; a possible D gene is TRBD1 (6 bases). This receptor was taken from an adult in good health. The CDR3 bases are TGCGCCAGCAGCCAGGGGGCTATCGGGGCCTCACCCCTCCACTTT. Protein: CASSQGAIGASPLHF.